This T cell receptor (beta chain) derives from a study of identical twins. Points from the study as a whole: Whereas memory repertoires showed no such difference, abundant cord blood beta clonotypes carried fewer insertions.

MiXCR, run by TCRdb on the 5' RACE reads, gives a single entry per CDR3 protein. The data show roughly 750,000 distinct CDR3 sequences, roughly 20% seen once. Germline lookup yields CDR1 LNHNV and CDR2 YYDKDF (reference sequence). Trimming shortened V by 7 bases and J by 2 bases, and 15 bases separated the two germline ends. CDR3 length: 15 amino acids. Comment on this clonotype: The antigen is undetermined.

The same data also contributed to another study, on T cells expressing NK-cell markers. That paper states: Eight donors were sequenced, of whom seven were HCMV-seropositive, while the remaining one was HCMV-seronegative. Several of the experiments relied on an anti-gamma-delta TCR antibody so that only alpha-beta TCR T cells were sorted. Dominant NKG2C+ clonotypes were found to form roughly 1.0-7.0% of CD8+ T cells in more than five donors.

The chain carries TRBV15 and TRBJ1-5; D not resolved. The receptor was derived from a woman between 18 and 30 years old in good health. Sequenced material: PBMCs. Here the CDR3 reads CATKSGKRGNQPQHF. CDR3 in DNA: TGTGCCACCAAGTCAGGAAAAAGGGGCAATCAGCCCCAGCATTTT.